Sequencing of this T cell receptor beta chain was carried out in a study of blood T cell repertoires in COVID-19. As for the study in general: COVID-19 samples collected from the United States, Italy and Spain covered acute and convalescent phases. T cells, B-cell-depleted T cells, or PBMCs supplied cDNA or gDNA.

V lost 0 bases, J lost 2 bases, and 6 bases stayed unmatched. The V gene's germline CDR1 is SNHLY and CDR2 FYNNEI. The CDR3 consists of 16 residues. Authors' methods: The assay estimated nucleated cells by amplifying reference gene primers. Assay used: immunoSEQ multiplex PCR; TCRdb lists only in-frame clones, some missing. That table furnishes V, J and clone size, whereas the DNA furnished D and trimming. This repertoire shows 100,000 to 110,000 clones, 88% found once; its top ten account for roughly 4.6%. This TCR derives from a human donor in a cohort sampled during active COVID-19. The sample taken for sequencing was peripheral blood. V is TRBV2 and J is TRBJ2-5, with 7 bases identical to TRBD2. The CDR3 is CASSEALGGYQETQYF. CDR3 nucleotides: TGTGCCAGCAGTGAAGCTCTGGGGGGGTATCAAGAGACCCAGTACTTC.